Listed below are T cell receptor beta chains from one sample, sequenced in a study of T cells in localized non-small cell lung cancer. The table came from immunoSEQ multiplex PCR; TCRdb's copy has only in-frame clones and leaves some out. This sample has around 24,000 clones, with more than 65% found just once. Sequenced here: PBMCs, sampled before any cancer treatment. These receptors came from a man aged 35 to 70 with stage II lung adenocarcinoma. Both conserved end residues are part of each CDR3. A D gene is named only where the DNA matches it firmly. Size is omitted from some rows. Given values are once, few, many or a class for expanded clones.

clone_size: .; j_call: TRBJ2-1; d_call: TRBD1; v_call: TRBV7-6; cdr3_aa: CASSLPGQGRGNEQFF; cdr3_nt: TGTGCCAGCAGCCTCCCAGGACAGGGAAGGGGCAATGAGCAGTTCTTC
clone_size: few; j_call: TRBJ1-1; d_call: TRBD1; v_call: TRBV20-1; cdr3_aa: CSAQTGGLGFF; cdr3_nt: TGCAGTGCTCAGACAGGGGGCCTTGGTTTCTTT
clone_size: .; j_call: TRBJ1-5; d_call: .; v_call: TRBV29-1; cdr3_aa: CSVLSSNQPQHF; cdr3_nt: TGCAGCGTTCTAAGTAGCAATCAGCCCCAGCATTTT
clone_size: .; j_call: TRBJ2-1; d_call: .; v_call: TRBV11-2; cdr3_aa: CASSLDLASYNEQFF; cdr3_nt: TGTGCCAGCAGCTTAGATCTGGCTTCGTACAATGAGCAGTTCTTC
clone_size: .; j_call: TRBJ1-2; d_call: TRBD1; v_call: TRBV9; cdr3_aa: CASSASGGSYGYTF; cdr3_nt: TGTGCCAGCAGCGCCTCAGGGGGCTCATATGGCTACACCTTC
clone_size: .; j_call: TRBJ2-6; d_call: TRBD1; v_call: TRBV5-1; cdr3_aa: CASSLSGTVDSGANVLTF; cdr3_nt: TGCGCCAGCAGCTTGTCCGGGACAGTTGACTCTGGGGCCAACGTCCTGACTTTC
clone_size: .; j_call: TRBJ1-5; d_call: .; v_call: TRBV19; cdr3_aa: CASSPAVSNQPQHF; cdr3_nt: TGTGCCAGTAGTCCTGCAGTAAGCAATCAGCCCCAGCATTTT
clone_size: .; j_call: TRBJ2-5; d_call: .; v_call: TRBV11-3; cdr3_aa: CASSLGTGRDQETQYF; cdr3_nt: TGTGCCAGCAGCTTAGGGACAGGGAGGGATCAAGAGACCCAGTACTTC
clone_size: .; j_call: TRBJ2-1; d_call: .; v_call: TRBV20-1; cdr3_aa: CSARDGGGQFF; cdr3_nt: TGCAGTGCTAGAGACGGAGGAGGGCAGTTCTTC
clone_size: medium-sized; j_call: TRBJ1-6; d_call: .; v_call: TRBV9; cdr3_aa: CASSGLSGGNSPLHF; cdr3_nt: TGTGCCAGCAGCGGCCTCTCCGGGGGCAATTCACCCCTCCACTTT
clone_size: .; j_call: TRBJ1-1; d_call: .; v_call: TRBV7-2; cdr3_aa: CASSLIGRGWGNTEAFF; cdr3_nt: TGTGCCAGCAGCTTAATAGGCCGTGGGTGGGGTAACACTGAAGCTTTCTTT
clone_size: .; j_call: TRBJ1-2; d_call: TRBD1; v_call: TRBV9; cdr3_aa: CASSVGIGSPESTGGFGYTF; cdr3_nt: TGTGCCAGCAGCGTAGGCATCGGGTCCCCAGAGTCGACAGGGGGTTTCGGCTACACCTTC
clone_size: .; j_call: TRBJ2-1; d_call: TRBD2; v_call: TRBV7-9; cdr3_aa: CASSLALAGAVGNEQFF; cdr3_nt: TGTGCCAGCAGCTTAGCTCTAGCGGGGGCCGTTGGCAATGAGCAGTTCTTC
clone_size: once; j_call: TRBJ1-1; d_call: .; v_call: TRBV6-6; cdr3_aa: CASSYVGENTEAFF; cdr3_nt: TGTGCCAGCAGTTACGTAGGGGAGAACACTGAAGCTTTCTTT
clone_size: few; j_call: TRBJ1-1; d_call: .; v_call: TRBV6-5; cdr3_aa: CASRTPTGLEAFF; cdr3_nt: TGTGCCAGCAGAACCCCGACAGGACTTGAAGCTTTCTTT
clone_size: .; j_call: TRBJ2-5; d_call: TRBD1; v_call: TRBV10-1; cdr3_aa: CARGQNPQETQYF; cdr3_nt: TGCGCCAGGGGACAGAATCCTCAAGAGACCCAGTACTTC
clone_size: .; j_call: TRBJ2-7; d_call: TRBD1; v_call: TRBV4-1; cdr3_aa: CASSQDGTGDEQYF; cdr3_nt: TGCGCCAGCAGCCAAGACGGGACAGGGGACGAGCAGTACTTC
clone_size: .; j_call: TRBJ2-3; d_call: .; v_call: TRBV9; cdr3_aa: CASSVAERVLGGDTQYF; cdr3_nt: TGTGCCAGCAGCGTAGCTGAACGTGTCCTGGGCGGGGATACGCAGTATTTT
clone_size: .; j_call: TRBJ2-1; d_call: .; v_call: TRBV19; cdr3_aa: CASSIGRSLNEQFF; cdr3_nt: TGTGCCAGTAGTATAGGTCGGAGCCTCAATGAGCAGTTCTTC
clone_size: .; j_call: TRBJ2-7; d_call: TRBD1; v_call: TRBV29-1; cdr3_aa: CSATTGGRYEQYF; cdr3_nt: TGCAGCGCCACGACAGGGGGCAGGTACGAGCAGTACTTC
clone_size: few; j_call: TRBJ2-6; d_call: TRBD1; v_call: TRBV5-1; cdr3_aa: CASSYRGGTGANVLTF; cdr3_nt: TGCGCCAGCAGCTACCGAGGGGGCACCGGGGCCAACGTCCTGACTTTC
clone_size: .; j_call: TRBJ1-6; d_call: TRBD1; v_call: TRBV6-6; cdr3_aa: CASSSGTGGSPLHF; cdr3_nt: TGTGCCAGCAGTTCTGGGACAGGGGGTTCTCCCCTCCACTTT
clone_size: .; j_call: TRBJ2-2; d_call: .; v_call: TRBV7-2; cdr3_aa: CASSRQLAGELFF; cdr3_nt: TGTGCCAGCAGCCGCCAATTAGCCGGGGAGCTGTTTTTT
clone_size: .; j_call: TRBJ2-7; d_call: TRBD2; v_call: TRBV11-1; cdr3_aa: CASSARLAGVLREQYF; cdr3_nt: TGTGCCAGCAGCGCTAGACTAGCGGGGGTCCTTCGAGAGCAGTACTTC
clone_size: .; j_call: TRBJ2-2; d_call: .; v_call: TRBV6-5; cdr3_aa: CASRKITGELFF; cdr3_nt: TGTGCCAGCCGAAAGATCACCGGGGAGCTGTTTTTT
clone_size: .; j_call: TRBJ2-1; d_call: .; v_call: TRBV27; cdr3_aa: CASSFKRTSSYNEQFF; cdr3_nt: TGTGCCAGCAGTTTCAAGCGGACAAGCTCCTACAATGAGCAGTTCTTC
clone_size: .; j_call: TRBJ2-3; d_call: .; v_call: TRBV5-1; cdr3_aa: CASSLGLGTDTQYF; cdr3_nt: TGCGCCAGCAGCTTGGGTTTGGGCACAGATACGCAGTATTTT